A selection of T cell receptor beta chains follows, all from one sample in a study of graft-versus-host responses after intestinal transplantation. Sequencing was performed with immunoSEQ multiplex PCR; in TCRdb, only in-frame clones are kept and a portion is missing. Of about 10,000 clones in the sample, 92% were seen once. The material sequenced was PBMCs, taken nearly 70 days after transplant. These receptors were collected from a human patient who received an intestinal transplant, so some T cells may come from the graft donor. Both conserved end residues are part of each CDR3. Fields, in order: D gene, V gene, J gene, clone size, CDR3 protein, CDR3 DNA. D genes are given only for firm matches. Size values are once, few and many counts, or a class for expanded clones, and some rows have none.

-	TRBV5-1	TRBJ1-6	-	CASTLAGRVDSPLHF	TGCGCCAGCACCTTGGCGGGACGGGTAGATTCACCCCTCCACTTT
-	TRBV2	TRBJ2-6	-	CASGKGVSGANVLTF	TGTGCCAGCGGAAAGGGGGTTTCTGGGGCCAACGTCCTGACTTTC
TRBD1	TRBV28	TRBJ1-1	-	CASSATGANTEAFF	TGTGCCAGCAGCGCGACAGGGGCGAACACTGAAGCTTTCTTT
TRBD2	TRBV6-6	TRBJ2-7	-	CASSPSGNYEQYF	TGTGCCAGCAGCCCCAGCGGGAACTACGAGCAGTACTTC
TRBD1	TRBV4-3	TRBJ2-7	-	CASSPRQGNEQYF	TGCGCCAGCAGCCCCCGACAGGGTAACGAGCAGTACTTC
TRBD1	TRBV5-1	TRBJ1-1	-	CASSLGGQGSTEAFF	TGCGCCAGCAGCTTGGGGGGACAGGGCTCGACTGAAGCTTTCTTT
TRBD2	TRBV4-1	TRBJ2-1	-	CVSSLLPEREGLDEQFF	TGCGTCAGCAGCCTCCTCCCGGAGCGGGAGGGCCTGGATGAGCAGTTCTTC
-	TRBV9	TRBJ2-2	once	CASSITGTGELFF	TGTGCCAGCAGCATAACAGGGACCGGGGAGCTGTTTTTT
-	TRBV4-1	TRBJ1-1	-	CASSQDGVTEAFF	TGCGCCAGCAGCCAAGATGGGGTGACTGAAGCTTTCTTT
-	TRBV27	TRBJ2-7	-	CASSFRTGEQYF	TGTGCCAGCAGTTTCAGGACGGGCGAGCAGTACTTC
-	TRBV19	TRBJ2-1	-	CASSPARENPYNEQFF	TGTGCCAGTAGTCCCGCCCGGGAAAATCCTTACAATGAGCAGTTCTTC
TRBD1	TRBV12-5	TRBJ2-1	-	CASAWGGTGIWAEQFF	TGTGCTAGTGCCTGGGGTGGGACAGGGATATGGGCTGAGCAGTTCTTC
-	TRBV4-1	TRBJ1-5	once	CASSPPDGLLNQPQHF	TGCGCCAGCAGCCCACCCGACGGACTATTAAACCAGCCCCAGCATTTT
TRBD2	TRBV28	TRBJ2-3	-	CASGTSGSWGTDTQYF	TGTGCCAGCGGGACTAGCGGGAGTTGGGGCACAGATACGCAGTATTTT
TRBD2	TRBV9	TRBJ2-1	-	CASSVTSGIFNEQFF	TGTGCCAGCAGCGTAACTAGCGGGATATTCAATGAGCAGTTCTTC
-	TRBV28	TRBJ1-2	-	CASSFTQSNYGYTF	TGTGCCAGCAGTTTCACCCAGAGTAACTATGGCTACACCTTC
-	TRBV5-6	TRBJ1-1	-	CASSPRWGTEAFF	TGTGCCAGCAGCCCTAGGTGGGGGACTGAAGCTTTCTTT
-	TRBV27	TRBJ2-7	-	CASSLSGSYEQYF	TGTGCCAGCAGTTTATCAGGCAGCTACGAGCAGTACTTC
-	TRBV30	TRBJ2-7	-	CAWSDSSYEQYF	TGTGCCTGGAGTGACAGCTCCTACGAGCAGTACTTC
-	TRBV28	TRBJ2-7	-	CASGLTGFAYEQYF	TGTGCCAGCGGACTTACAGGTTTCGCCTACGAGCAGTACTTC
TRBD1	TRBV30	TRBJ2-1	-	CAWSWTGGYNEQFF	TGTGCCTGGAGTTGGACAGGGGGCTACAATGAGCAGTTCTTC
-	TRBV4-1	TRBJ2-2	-	CASSQDQTRITGELFF	TGCGCCAGCAGCCAAGATCAAACTAGAATCACAGGGGAGCTGTTTTTT
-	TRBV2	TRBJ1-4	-	CASILRTATNEKLFF	TGTGCCAGCATTTTACGGACGGCAACTAATGAAAAACTGTTTTTT
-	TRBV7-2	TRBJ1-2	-	CASSVRGANYGYTF	TGTGCCAGCAGCGTAAGGGGGGCTAACTATGGCTACACCTTC
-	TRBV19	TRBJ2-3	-	CASSGSGRGDTQYF	TGTGCCAGTAGCGGGAGTGGAAGAGGAGATACGCAGTATTTT
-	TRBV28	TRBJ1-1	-	CASSLYGGNTEAFF	TGTGCCAGCAGTTTATATGGGGGGAACACTGAAGCTTTCTTT
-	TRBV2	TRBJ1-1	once	CASSDFGQVNEAFF	TGTGCCAGCAGTGACTTCGGGCAGGTGAATGAAGCTTTCTTT
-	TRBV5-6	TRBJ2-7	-	CASSLEAYEQYF	TGTGCCAGCAGCTTGGAGGCCTACGAGCAGTACTTC
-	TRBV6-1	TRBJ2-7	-	CASSREYEQYF	TGTGCCAGCAGCCGCGAATACGAGCAGTACTTC
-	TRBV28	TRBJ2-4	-	CASSWDNINIQYF	TGTGCCAGCAGTTGGGACAACATCAACATTCAGTACTTC
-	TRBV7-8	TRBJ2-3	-	CASSLGLGSTDTQYF	TGTGCCAGCAGCTTAGGGTTGGGAAGCACAGATACGCAGTATTTT
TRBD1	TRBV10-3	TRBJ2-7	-	CAVSKTGSIYEQYF	TGTGCCGTATCTAAGACAGGGAGCATTTACGAGCAGTACTTC
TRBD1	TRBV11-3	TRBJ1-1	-	CASSLAGGNTEAFF	TGTGCCAGCAGCTTGGCAGGGGGGAACACTGAAGCTTTCTTT
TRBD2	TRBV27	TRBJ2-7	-	CASRLTSGSTYEQYF	TGTGCCAGCAGACTAACTAGCGGGAGCACCTACGAGCAGTACTTC
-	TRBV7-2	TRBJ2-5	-	CASRERGAVETQYF	TGTGCCAGCAGGGAACGGGGGGCGGTAGAGACCCAGTACTTC
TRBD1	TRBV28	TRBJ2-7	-	CASSFGTGGYEQYF	TGTGCCAGCAGTTTTGGGACAGGGGGCTACGAGCAGTACTTC
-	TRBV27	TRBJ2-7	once	CASSVTGFYEQYF	TGTGCCAGCAGTGTGACAGGCTTTTACGAGCAGTACTTC
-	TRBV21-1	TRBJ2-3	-	CASSSKPKNDLDTSTDTQYF	TGTGCCAGCAGCTCCAAACCCAAAAACGACCTGGATACTAGCACAGATACGCAGTATTTT
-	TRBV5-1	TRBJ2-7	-	CASSLRGEYDEQYF	TGCGCCAGCAGCTTGAGGGGGGAGTACGACGAGCAGTACTTC
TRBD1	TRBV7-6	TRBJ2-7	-	CASSLGQGEVYEQYF	TGTGCCAGCAGCCTCGGACAGGGTGAAGTCTACGAGCAGTACTTC
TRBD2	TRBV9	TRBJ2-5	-	CASSPNPQTSGNTRRETQYF	TGTGCCAGCAGCCCTAACCCCCAGACTAGCGGGAATACACGTAGAGAGACCCAGTACTTC
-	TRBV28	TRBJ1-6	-	CASSFPRALNNSPLHF	TGTGCCAGCAGTTTCCCCAGGGCGTTGAATAATTCACCCCTCCACTTT
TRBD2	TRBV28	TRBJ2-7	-	CASSPLRALSGGQYF	TGTGCCAGCAGTCCCTTACGGGCCCTTTCGGGGGGGCAGTACTTC
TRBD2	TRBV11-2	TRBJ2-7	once	CASIPTSGSNEQYF	TGTGCCAGCATCCCGACTAGCGGGAGTAACGAGCAGTACTTC
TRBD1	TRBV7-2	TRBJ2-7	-	CASSIGTGPGGSYEQYF	TGTGCCAGCAGCATCGGGACAGGGCCAGGGGGCTCCTACGAGCAGTACTTC
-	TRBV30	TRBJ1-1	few	CAWTVNTEAFF	TGTGCCTGGACAGTGAACACTGAAGCTTTCTTT
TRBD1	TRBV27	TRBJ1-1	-	CASSGQGEHEAFF	TGTGCCAGCAGTGGACAGGGGGAGCATGAAGCTTTCTTT